The 8 T cell receptor beta chains below come from one sample, sequenced in a study of T-cell reconstitution after alpha-beta-depleted transplantation in children. Using unique molecular identifiers, the investigators prepared the TCRbeta library. TCRdb passed the PCR reads through MiXCR, listing each CDR3 protein once. This sample has a few hundred thousand distinct CDR3 sequences, with about 14% found just once. The sequencing here drew on PBMCs, taken from the stem cell graft. The receptors were gathered from a human donor who donated a stem cell graft to a child with Fanconi anemia.

Concerning this clonotype itself: Relative to the germline gene, one junction end is altered; a read error may explain this. CDR3 DNA sequence: TGTGCCAGCAGACCGTCCCCCCCAGCGAACGCCGGGGAGCTGTTTTTT. It encodes CASRPSPPANAGELFF. The chain is built from TRBV7-6 and TRBJ2-2; D gene unclear. Per germline, CDR1 SGHVS and CDR2 FNYEAQ. CDR3 length: 16 amino acids.

This clonotype was seen only a few times. Here the CDR3 reads CAISGNIGRNQETQYF. The DNA for the CDR3 is TGTGCCATCAGTGGTAACATCGGACGGAACCAAGAGACCCAGTACTTC. The chain is built from TRBV10-3 and TRBJ2-5; no reliable D call. CDR3 length: 16 residues. CDR1 is ENHRY, CDR2 SYGVKD, per germline. The ends were cut back, 4 bases at V and 0 bases at J, with 15 bases in the middle.

This clonotype was seen many times. The chain is built from TRBV6-2 or TRBV6-3 and TRBJ1-2, with unresolved D. Deletions cut 5 bases from V and 4 bases from J, with 14 bases between. CDR3 length: 14 amino acids. Germline V gives CDR1 MNHEY, CDR2 SVGEGT. DNA of the CDR3: TGTGCCAGCAGTCTCCGATTGTCCATCTATGGCTACACCTTC. Protein product: CASSLRLSIYGYTF.

J is TRBJ1-2 and V is TRBV5-1, with 8 bases that match TRBD1. V lost 4 bases to trimming and J lost 8 bases; unmatched junction nucleotides: 10. This CDR3 is 14 amino acids long. Germline CDR1 and CDR2: SGHRS and YFSETQ. The CDR3, as DNA: TGCGCCAGCAGCGCCACTCCAGGGGGCGCGGGCTACACCTTC. It specifies CASSATPGGAGYTF.

This clonotype was picked up many times. This sequence joins TRBV19 and TRBJ1-5; perhaps TRBD1 as D (5 bases). Trimming stripped 4 bases from V and 0 bases from J, with 13 bases between. Germline assignment: CDR1 LNHDA and CDR2 SQIVND (reference sequence). The CDR3 is made up of 16 amino acids. The CDR3 protein is CASSTGRPYSNQPQHF. The CDR3 nucleotides are TGTGCCAGTAGTACGGGACGCCCTTATAGCAATCAGCCCCAGCATTTT.

The V call is TRBV29-1, the J call TRBJ2-1; D possibly uses TRBD1 or TRBD2 (7 bases each). Between the trimmed V and J ends, which lost 5 bases and 2 bases, there was a span of 13 bases. This CDR3 spans 14 amino acids. The V gene's germline CDR1 is SQVTM and CDR2 ANQGSEA. The CDR3 region has the DNA TGCAGCGTTCAGCGGGACAGAGCCTACAATGAGCAGTTCTTC. The encoded protein is CSVQRDRAYNEQFF.

This clonotype was detected ten times or more. The V call is TRBV29-1, the J call TRBJ2-1, with 7 bases lining up with TRBD1. Germline CDR1 and CDR2: SQVTM and ANQGSEA. The CDR3 extends over 12 amino acids. V gave up 6 bases and J gave up 10 bases; unmatched junction bases: 9. CDR3 in DNA: TGCAGCGTGAGGACAGGTCGAAGAGAGCAGTTCTTC. It yields the protein CSVRTGRREQFF.

The table lists this clonotype with a few counts. This chain connects TRBV5-8 to TRBJ2-5; D unresolved. Germline CDR1 reads SGHTS; CDR2 reads YDEGEE. The CDR3 length is 15 residues. Trimming removed 0 bases from V and 3 bases from J, with 12 bases in between. This CDR3 is CASSLGSFTEETQYF. In nucleotides, the CDR3 is TGTGCCAGCAGCTTGGGGAGTTTTACAGAAGAGACCCAGTACTTC.